One T cell receptor (beta chain) is described in this entry. The germline gives CDR1 LNHDA, CDR2 SQIVND (reference sequence). Trimming removed 3 bases from V and 7 bases from J, with 18 bases in between. The CDR3 runs 15 residues. Source study methods: Amplifying reference gene primers gave estimates of nucleated cell counts. Data came from immunoSEQ multiplex PCR; TCRdb stores just in-frame clones and leaves some out. D and trimming come from the DNA, and the V and J calls and clone size come from that table. The sample consists of 250,000 or so clones, 80% to 95% of them appearing once. The source of the sample is a study of blood T cell repertoires in COVID-19. Across the whole study: Italy, Spain and the United States were the sources of the convalescent and acute COVID-19 samples. Sources were T cells, B-cell-depleted T cells, or PBMCs; the material itself was cDNA or gDNA.

Cohorts were based on clinical histories the participants reported. This chain connects TRBV19 to TRBJ1-1, with D unresolved. This receptor was identified in a middle-aged man who had been exposed to COVID-19. The sample comprised PBMCs or T cells enriched from blood (not recorded which). The CDR3 DNA reads TGTGCCAGTAGTATCGGAGAGGTTAGGAGGAGTGAAGCTTTCTTT. Translating it yields CASSIGEVRRSEAFF. Complete variable domain (other parts from reference TRBV19 and TRBJ1-1): DGGITQSPKYLFRKEGQNVTLSCEQNLNHDAMYWYRQDPGQGLRLIYYSQIVNDFQKGDIAEGYSVSREKKESFPLTVTSAQKNPTAFYLCASSIGEVRRSEAFFGQGTRLTVV.